This TCR beta chain was recorded in a study of T cells in Graves' hyperthyroidism and ophthalmopathy. This clonotype was counted ten times or more. Its cognate antigen is unknown. PBMCs stemmed from less than 13 ml fresh peripheral blood. The CDR3 regions of TCR beta were amplified from RNA transcripts. HTBI primers drove first-round RT-PCR of the TCR CDR3. Via MiXCR, TCRdb re-called the multiplex PCR reads, giving one row per CDR3 protein. The sample contains 350,000 to 400,000 distinct CDR3 sequences, about 14% of which appear only once. Study conclusions and caveats: Separation of ophthalmopathy from stable hyperthyroidism was achieved by a 13 V-J model.

The clonotype originates from a woman aged 55-69 years with Graves' hyperthyroidism. Sequencing was done on a sample of blood.

CDR3 loop: CSAREGAATATEAFF. The CDR3 DNA sequence: TGCAGTGCTAGAGAGGGTGCGGCCACCGCCACTGAAGCTTTCTTT. The chain recombines TRBV20-1 with TRBJ1-1, with D unclear. Germline CDR1 reads DFQATT; CDR2 reads SNEGSKA (reference sequence). The germline V and J ends were trimmed by 0 bases and 4 bases, with 15 bases remaining between them. The CDR3 is 15 residues long.